This T cell receptor (beta chain) emerged from a study of breast tumors, draining lymph nodes, adjacent tissues. Study-wide results and caveats: Tumor TCR diversity was below lymph nodes but above nontumor tissue. Compared with basal-like, luminal-like tumors shared significantly more repertoire with nontumor tissue. Findings are consistent with lymph node origin and intratumoral expansion of most tumor T cells.

V shed 1 base and J 1 base; nucleotides not matched to a gene: 8. The CDR3 totals 17 residues. From germline, CDR1 is SGHTA and CDR2 FQGNSA. This clonotype was observed a handful of times. Its antigen remains unknown. TCRdb analysed the multiplex PCR reads with MiXCR anew, one entry per CDR3 protein. The sample includes about 170,000 distinct CDR3 sequences, 25% to 40% of them seen just once. Axillary draining lymph nodes of breast cancer patients supplied the node samples. The source material was axillary lymph node tissue. This sequence joins TRBV7-2 and TRBJ1-1; the match to TRBD1 covers 8 bases. This TCR was sampled from a female donor with breast cancer. Some clones in this sample may be carry-over from other donors' samples. The CDR3 DNA reads as TGTGCCAGCAGCTTAGTGTGGGACAGGTCCTGGAACACTGAAGCTTTCTTT. Translated, it gives CASSLVWDRSWNTEAFF.